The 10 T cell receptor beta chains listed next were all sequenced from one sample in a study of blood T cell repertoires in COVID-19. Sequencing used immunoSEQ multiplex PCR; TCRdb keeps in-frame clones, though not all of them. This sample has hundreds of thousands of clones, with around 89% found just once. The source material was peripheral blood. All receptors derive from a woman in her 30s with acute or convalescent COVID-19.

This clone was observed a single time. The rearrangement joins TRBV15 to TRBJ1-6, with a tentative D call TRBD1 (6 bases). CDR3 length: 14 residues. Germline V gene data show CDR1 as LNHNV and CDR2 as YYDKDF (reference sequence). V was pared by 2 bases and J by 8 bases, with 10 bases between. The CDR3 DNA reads TGTGCCACCAGCAGACAGGCAGGGGATTCACCCCTCCACTTT. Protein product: CATSRQAGDSPLHF.

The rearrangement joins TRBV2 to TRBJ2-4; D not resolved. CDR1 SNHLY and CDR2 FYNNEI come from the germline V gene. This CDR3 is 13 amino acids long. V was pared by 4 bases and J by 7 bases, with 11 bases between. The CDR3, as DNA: TGTGCCAGCAGTGTTAGCCAAAGGAACATTCAGTACTTC. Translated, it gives CASSVSQRNIQYF.

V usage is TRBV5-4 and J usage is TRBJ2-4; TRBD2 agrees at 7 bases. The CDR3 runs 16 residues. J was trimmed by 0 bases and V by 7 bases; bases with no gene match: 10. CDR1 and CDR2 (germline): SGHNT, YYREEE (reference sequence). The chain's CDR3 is CASSSGAPLAKNIQYF. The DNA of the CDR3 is TGTGCCAGCTCTAGCGGCGCTCCCCTAGCCAAAAACATTCAGTACTTC.

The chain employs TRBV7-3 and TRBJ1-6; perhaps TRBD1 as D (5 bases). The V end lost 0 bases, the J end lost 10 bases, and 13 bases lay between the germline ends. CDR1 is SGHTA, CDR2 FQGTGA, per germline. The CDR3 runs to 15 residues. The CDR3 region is CASSLTGGAGSPLHF. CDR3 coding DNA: TGTGCCAGCAGCTTAACGGGAGGGGCTGGATCACCCCTCCACTTT.

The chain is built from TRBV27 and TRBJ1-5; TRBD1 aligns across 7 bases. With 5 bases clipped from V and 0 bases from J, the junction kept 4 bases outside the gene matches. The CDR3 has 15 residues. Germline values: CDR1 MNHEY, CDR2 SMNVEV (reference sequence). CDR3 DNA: TGTGCCAGCAGTACAGGGGTAGGTAGCAATCAGCCCCAGCATTTT. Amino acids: CASSTGVGSNQPQHF.

The chain's CDR3 is CASSLVREEGQPQHF. CDR3 nucleotide sequence: TGTGCCAGCAGCTTAGTCAGGGAGGAAGGTCAGCCCCAGCATTTT. This rearrangement joins TRBV11-2 to TRBJ1-5; D is possibly TRBD1 (5 bases). Germline V gene lookup returns CDR1 SGHAT and CDR2 FQNNGV. Trimming left V 1 base short and J 6 bases short, with 13 bases between. CDR3 size: 15 residues.

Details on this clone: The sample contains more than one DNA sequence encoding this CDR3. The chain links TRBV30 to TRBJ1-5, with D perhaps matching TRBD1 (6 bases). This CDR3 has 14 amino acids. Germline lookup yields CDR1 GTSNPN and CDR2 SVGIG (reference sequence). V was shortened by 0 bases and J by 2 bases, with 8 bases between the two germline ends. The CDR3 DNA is TGTGCCTGGAGTGTACAGGGCGGCAATCAGCCCCAGCATTTT. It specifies CAWSVQGGNQPQHF.

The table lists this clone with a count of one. The CDR3 DNA follows: TGTGCCAGCACGGGGGGCCCTTACAATGAGCAGTTCTTC. It specifies CASTGGPYNEQFF. This rearrangement joins TRBV6-5 to TRBJ2-1, with D possibly matching TRBD2 (7 bases). CDR3 length: 13 amino acids. The germline V and J ends were trimmed by 7 bases and 4 bases, with 11 bases remaining between them. Germline V gene data show CDR1 as MNHEY and CDR2 as SVGAGI.

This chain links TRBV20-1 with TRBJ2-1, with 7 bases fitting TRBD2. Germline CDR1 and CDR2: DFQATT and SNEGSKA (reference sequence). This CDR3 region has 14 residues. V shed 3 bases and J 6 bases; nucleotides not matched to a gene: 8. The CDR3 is CSASILAVPNEQFF. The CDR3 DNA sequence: TGCAGTGCTAGTATTCTAGCGGTACCCAATGAGCAGTTCTTC.

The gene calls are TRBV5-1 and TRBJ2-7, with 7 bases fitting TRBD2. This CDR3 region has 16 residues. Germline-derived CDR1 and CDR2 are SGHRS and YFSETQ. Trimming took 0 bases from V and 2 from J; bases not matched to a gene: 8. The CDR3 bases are TGCGCCAGCAGCTTGGAACCTCCGGGAGGACCCTACGAGCAGTACTTC. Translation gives CASSLEPPGGPYEQYF.